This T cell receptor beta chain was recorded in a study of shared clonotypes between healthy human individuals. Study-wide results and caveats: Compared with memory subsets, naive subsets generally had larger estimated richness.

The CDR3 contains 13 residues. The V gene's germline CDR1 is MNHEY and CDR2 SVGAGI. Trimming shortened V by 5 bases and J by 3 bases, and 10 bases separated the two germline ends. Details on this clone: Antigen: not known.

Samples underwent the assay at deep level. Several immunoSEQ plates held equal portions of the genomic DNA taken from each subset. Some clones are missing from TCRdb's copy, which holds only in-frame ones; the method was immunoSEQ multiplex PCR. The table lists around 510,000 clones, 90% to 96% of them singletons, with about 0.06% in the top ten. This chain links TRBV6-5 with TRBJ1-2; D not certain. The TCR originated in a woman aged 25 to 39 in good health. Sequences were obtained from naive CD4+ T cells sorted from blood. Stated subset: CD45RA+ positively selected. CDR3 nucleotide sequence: TGTGCCAGCAGTCTACATCGAGACTATGGCTACACCTTC. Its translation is CASSLHRDYGYTF.